This T cell receptor beta chain was recorded in a study of cytomegalovirus exposure and HLA in healthy donors (dated by TCRdb to 2016 to 2017). Context from the whole study: In an earlier analysis of 587 of the donors, 276 Gb of sequence data and 100 million or so unique TCR beta sequences from approximately 180 million T cells were reported. The later analysis used no new phenotypic data to find candidate immune exposures, relying instead on TCR beta sequences and their occurrence across donors. Besides the first cohort of more than 650 subjects, a separate validation cohort made up of about 120 different subjects was used. To study patterns of TCR occurrence, a later analysis re-analyzed previously published TCR beta repertoires from 550 to 800 donors and added high-resolution HLA genotyping. A later genetic analysis took genome-wide SNP genotypes for 398 of the 666 donors and used that subset as a discovery cohort. The study aimed to test whether signatures of past pathogen exposure could be identified by cataloging public T cell receptors. Class I and class II HLA loci were covered by the typing at four-digit resolution. Using immunosequencing, the study profiled T cell repertoires from 666 subjects and related those repertoires to cytomegalovirus serostatus. Of the roughly 410 genotyped donors, 80% to 90% were placed in the genetic ancestry cluster associated with self-reported Caucasian donors. An earlier analysis of 587 of the donors used high-throughput TCR beta sequencing to judge whether each TCR beta V gene segment behaved as functional or pseudogenic. To predict cytomegalovirus infection status, the study combined high-throughput TCR immunosequencing, statistical association of individual TCRs with disease status, and machine learning. Typing coverage differed by locus: A, B, C, DRB1 and DQB1 were typed in about 629-630 donors, DQA1 in about 550, DPA1 in some 570, and DPB1 in roughly 470. A handful of DR-DQ haplotypes were treated as single units for association and clustering because of strong linkage in the cohort. Donor age, sex, ethnicity and CMV serostatus were collected together with the repertoire data. Around 320 gigabases of sequencing data and tens of millions of unique TCR sequences were included in an early release covering about 620 HLA-typed donors. All discovery cohort repertoires had been generated using a single sequencing platform. On average, roughly 240,000 unique TCR beta nucleotide sequences were sequenced per donor among a few hundred genotyped donors of the cohort, with roughly a sixth of those sequences being non-productive.

V is shortened by 7 bases, J by 2 bases, and the region joining them spans 14 bases. The CDR3 starts with the cysteine, ends with the phenylalanine, and has 14 residues. The retained sequence is limited to the CDR3, 42 bases, with the frame set at the first base. CDR1 and CDR2 (SGHDT, YYEEEE) derive from the germline V gene. The full study reports these points: Compared with the approximately 600-donor mean, donors in an Asian-associated ancestry cluster had fewer N-insertions in productive TCRs, according to a later genetic analysis. In a later analysis, most CMV-associated TCR beta chains were found to appear HLA-restricted, with HLA associations seemingly driven largely by CMV exposure. The authors suggested that the approach could potentially be extended to other disease states and immunological phenotypes. In this cohort, only TCR beta chains were sequenced, and detectable features were limited by the absence of alpha or paired-chain data. The earlier analysis of approximately 590 of the donors excluded over 15 rarely observed V segments, including chromosome 9 orphons, because counts were too low. Three of the identified cytomegalovirus-associated TCR beta chains were confirmed in vitro to be specific for cytomegalovirus antigens. A further reported finding was that TCR beta sequences accurately predicted the HLA-A and HLA-B alleles for most subjects in the first cohort. Some IMGT-functional V segments, including TRBV6-2 and TRBV6-3, could not be distinguished by the 87-base-pair reads and were therefore excluded. Compared with equally common non-associated chains, HLA-associated TCR beta chains in a later analysis were more clonally expanded and had lower generation probabilities. In an earlier analysis of roughly 500 of the donors, most TCR beta V segments appeared in productive rearrangements about 87% or about 30% of the time, broadly matching IMGT annotations. Most TCR sequences were observed very rarely across donors, whereas some public TCRs were present in many individuals. Cytomegalovirus status was reported to be diagnosed by the classifier with high specificity and sensitivity in both the original and validation cohorts. A later analysis found that TCR association rates varied across HLA loci, with DRB1 alleles showing the most associated TCRs and HLA-C alleles the fewest. V-gene and J-gene trimming of TCR beta chains was associated with a missense DCLRE1C variant in a later genetic analysis, and the association was replicated in an independent cohort. Strong co-occurrence of HLA alleles, especially DR and DQ, made assigning TCR associations to individual alleles difficult. In a later analysis, several top co-occurrence clusters were reported to appear linked to parvovirus B19, influenza, CMV and Epstein-Barr virus. The presence/absence analyses assumed that sequencing depth was roughly uniform across donors, and that assumption may not be true. In the study, some 160 TCR beta chains were listed as associated with cytomegalovirus. At a false discovery rate of 0.05, a later analysis linked roughly 17,000 TCR beta sequences to specific HLA alleles. Correlated functional status among segregating V segments might be attributable to linkage disequilibrium, but an unknown experimental factor could not be ruled out. Because HLA typing was unavailable for some donors at each locus, only the typed subset was used in association tests. A group of highly shared sequence variants was considered likely to be a technical artifact of the sequencing pipeline. Immune exposure information for the cohort was limited to CMV serostatus.

The cohort comprised around 690 healthy bone marrow donors. Cohort members were all nominally healthy when sampled, although unrecorded immune exposures were likely present. The donor was CMV seronegative and was included in the group of 352 seronegative cohort members. Each donor provided a peripheral blood sample, and peripheral blood mononuclear cells were used for TCR beta sequencing. The Qiagen DNeasy Blood Extraction Kit was used to extract genomic DNA from the blood cell samples. Library construction relied on the immunoSEQ multiplex PCR assay. A mixture of 60 forward primers for TCR Vbeta segments and 13 reverse primers for TCR Jbeta segments was used in the multiplex PCR. The CDR3 region of rearranged TCR beta genes was amplified from genomic DNA by a multiplex PCR assay. The amplified TCR beta libraries were sequenced on the Illumina HiSeq System as 87-base-pair reads. Regarding the original processing steps: A later analysis counted around 72 million unique TCR beta chains across the approximately 700 repertoires, and approximately 11 million of these chains were shared by at least two donors. To remove PCR and sequencing errors, raw reads were error-corrected and collapsed into unique sequences using a nearest-neighbor algorithm that merged closely related sequences. Alignment of CDR3 sequences to IMGT reference sequences was used to assign V, D and J gene segments. For a sequence to be retained, at least a six-nucleotide match to both a V gene segment and a J gene segment was required. A rearrangement counted as productive if the CDR3 had no stop codons and remained in frame with V and J, and every other rearrangement counted as non-productive. Following IMGT convention, CDR3 was defined as the stretch from the second conserved V-encoded cysteine up to the conserved J-encoded phenylalanine. The earlier analysis of about 560 of the donors excluded any sequence lacking an unambiguous match to a single V gene segment. In an earlier analysis of more than 500 of the donors, a V segment was called functional when productive rearrangements were above 56.7%, and segregating when the standard deviation between donors exceeded 5%. To diagnose cytomegalovirus status from the catalog of TCR beta chain sequences, a statistical classification framework was built. A later analysis assigned V and J genes by comparing TCR nucleotide sequences with IMGT/GENE-DB human TR gene sequences. A later analysis assigned CDR3 sequences and most-parsimonious VDJ recombination scenarios with the TCRdist pipeline. In a later analysis, each TCR beta chain was defined by its CDR3 amino acid sequence together with its V-gene family, and reads without a unique V-gene family were excluded. In a later analysis, 500 to 650 highly shared, low-generation-probability nucleotide sequences were removed to address suspected cross-contamination and a sequencing artifact. For each public chain, a later analysis derived a clonal expansion index from normalized ranks of inferred template counts within each repertoire. Generation probabilities in a later analysis came from a VDJ recombination model fitted to out-of-frame rearrangements, and those results were checked against IGoR. Hypergeometric tests were used in a later analysis to score TCR-TCR, TCR-HLA and TCR-CMV co-occurrence, with a repertoire-size bias correction applied to the TCR pairs. To estimate false discovery rates, a later analysis permuted the HLA or CMV assignments 20 times. In a later analysis, co-occurring TCRs were grouped using DBSCAN, with TCRdist sequence similarity added in when clustering inside HLA-allele-positive subsets. Repertoires with fewer than 30,000 or more than 120,000 public chains were left out of co-occurrence clustering, as were about 5 repertoires with anomalous nucleotide sharing. TCRdb carries this immuneACCESS record with in-frame sequences only. Its versions omit some clonotypes, under half of them owing to an unresolved V gene in the studies checked, with the rest unexplained. The DNA was the basis for D and trimming; V, J and clone size are from that table. The sample contains about 130,000 clones, 75% to 90% of them found a single time. The ten largest clones capture under 3% of the sample.

Comment on this clone: Its antigen is not yet known. Base qualities are missing; no much larger clone stands one base away.

The clonotype was recovered from a man aged 25 to 40 in good health and CMV-seronegative. The sequencing sample was made of PBMCs. The chain links TRBV5-6 with TRBJ2-3; TRBD2 is perhaps the D gene, given 5 matching bases. The CDR3 region has the sequence CASASDFVTDTQYF. The sequenced DNA: TGTGCCAGCGCCTCGGACTTCGTCACAGATACGCAGTATTTT.